Following are 2 T cell receptor beta chains from one sample sequenced in a study of cytomegalovirus exposure and HLA in healthy donors. The assay was immunoSEQ multiplex PCR, and TCRdb's table has in-frame clones only and misses some. The table has roughly 250,000 clones, around 90% seen once; the top ten hold more than 0.35%. Sequencing was carried out using PBMCs. The receptors originated from a woman between 18 and 29 years old in good health and CMV-seronegative.

The chain uses TRBV6-5 and TRBJ1-3; perhaps TRBD1 as D (6 bases). Germline CDR1 and CDR2: MNHEY and SVGAGI. With 2 bases removed from V and 4 bases from J, the gap between germline ends came to 9 bases. The CDR3 sequence is 14 residues long. In DNA form, the CDR3 reads TGTGCCAGCAGTTACATCACAGGGGGAAACACCATATATTTT. Amino acids: CASSYITGGNTIYF.

The rearrangement uses TRBV4-3 and TRBJ2-7; 7 positions match TRBD2. The V segment lost 1 base and the J segment 2 bases; nucleotides outside the gene matches: 2. The CDR3 covers 14 residues. In germline, CDR1 is LGHNA, CDR2 YSLEER. The CDR3 DNA sequence: TGCGCCAGCAGCCAAGTGGCGGGGGCCTACGAGCAGTACTTC. Residues: CASSQVAGAYEQYF.